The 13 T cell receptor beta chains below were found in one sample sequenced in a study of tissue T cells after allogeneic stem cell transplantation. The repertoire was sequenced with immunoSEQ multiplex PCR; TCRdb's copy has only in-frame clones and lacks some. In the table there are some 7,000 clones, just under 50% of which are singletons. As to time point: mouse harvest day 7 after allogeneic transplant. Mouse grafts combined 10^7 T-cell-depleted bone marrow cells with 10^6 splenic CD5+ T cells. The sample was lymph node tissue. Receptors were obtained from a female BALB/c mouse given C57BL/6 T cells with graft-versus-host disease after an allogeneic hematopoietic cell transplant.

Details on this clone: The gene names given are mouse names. CDR3 region: CASSLGTTEVFF. Incomplete CDR3 DNA: TGTGCCAGCTCTCTCGGGACAACAGAAGTCTTC. J is TRBJ1-1 and V is TRBV12-1; D is perhaps TRBD1 (6 bases). The read ends 1 residue early relative to the CDR3; the germline J gene fills the gap. The CDR3 has 12 amino acids. The V and J ends lost 0 bases and 5 bases respectively, with 6 bases between them. The germline gives CDR1 SGHSN, CDR2 HYEKVE.

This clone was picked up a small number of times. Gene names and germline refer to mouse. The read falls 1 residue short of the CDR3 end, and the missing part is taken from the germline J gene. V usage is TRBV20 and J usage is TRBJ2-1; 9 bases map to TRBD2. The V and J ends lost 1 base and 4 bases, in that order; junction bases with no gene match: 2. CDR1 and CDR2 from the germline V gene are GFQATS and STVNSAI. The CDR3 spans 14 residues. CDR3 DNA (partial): TGTGGTGCTAGGGCTGGGGGGGTTTATGCTGAGCAGTTC. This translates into CGARAGGVYAEQF. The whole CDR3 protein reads CGARAGGVYAEQFF.

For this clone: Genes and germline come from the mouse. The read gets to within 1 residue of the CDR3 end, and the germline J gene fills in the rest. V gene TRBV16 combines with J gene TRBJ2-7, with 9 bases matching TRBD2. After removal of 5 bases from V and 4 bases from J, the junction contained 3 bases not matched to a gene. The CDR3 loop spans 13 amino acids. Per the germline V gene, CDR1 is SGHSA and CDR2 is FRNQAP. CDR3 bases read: TGTGCAAGCAGCCTCACTGGGGGGTATGAACAGTAC. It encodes CASSLTGGYEQY. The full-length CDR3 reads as CASSLTGGYEQYF. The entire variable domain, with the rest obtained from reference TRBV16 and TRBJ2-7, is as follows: NAGVIQTPRHKVTGKGQEATLWCEPISGHSAVFWYRQTIVQGLEFLTYFRNQAPIDDSGMPKERFSAQMPNQSHSTLKIQSTQPQDSAVYLCASSLTGGYEQYFGPGTRLTVL.

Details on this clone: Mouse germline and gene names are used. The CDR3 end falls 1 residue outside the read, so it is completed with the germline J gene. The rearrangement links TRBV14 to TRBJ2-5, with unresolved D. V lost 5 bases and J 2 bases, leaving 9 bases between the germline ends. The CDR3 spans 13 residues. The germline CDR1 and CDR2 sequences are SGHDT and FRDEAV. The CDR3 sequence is CASSTRRQDTQYF. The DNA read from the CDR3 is TGTGCCAGCAGCACCCGACGCCAAGACACCCAGTAC. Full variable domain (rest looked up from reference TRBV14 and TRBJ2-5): EAGVTQSPRYAVLQEGQAVSFWCDPISGHDTLYWYQQPRDQGPQLLVYFRDEAVIDNSQLPSDRFSAVRPKGTNSTLKIQSAKQGDTATYLCASSTRRQDTQYFGPGTRLLVL.

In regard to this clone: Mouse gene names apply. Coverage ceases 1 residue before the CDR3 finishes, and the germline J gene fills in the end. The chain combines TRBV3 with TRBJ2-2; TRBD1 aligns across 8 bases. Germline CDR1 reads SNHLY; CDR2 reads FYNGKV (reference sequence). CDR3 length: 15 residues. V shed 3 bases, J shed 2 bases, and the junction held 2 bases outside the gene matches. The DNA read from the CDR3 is TGTGCCAGCAGCTTGGGACAGGTCAACACCGGGCAGCTCTAC. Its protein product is CASSLGQVNTGQLY. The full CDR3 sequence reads CASSLGQVNTGQLYF.

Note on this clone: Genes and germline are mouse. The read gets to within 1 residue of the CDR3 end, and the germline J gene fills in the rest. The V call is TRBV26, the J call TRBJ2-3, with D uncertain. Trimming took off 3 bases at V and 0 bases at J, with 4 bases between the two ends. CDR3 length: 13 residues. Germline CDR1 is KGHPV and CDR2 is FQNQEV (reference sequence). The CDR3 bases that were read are TGTGCCAGCAGTCTCCACAGTGCAGAAACGCTGTAT. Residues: CASSLHSAETLY. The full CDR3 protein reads CASSLHSAETLYF.

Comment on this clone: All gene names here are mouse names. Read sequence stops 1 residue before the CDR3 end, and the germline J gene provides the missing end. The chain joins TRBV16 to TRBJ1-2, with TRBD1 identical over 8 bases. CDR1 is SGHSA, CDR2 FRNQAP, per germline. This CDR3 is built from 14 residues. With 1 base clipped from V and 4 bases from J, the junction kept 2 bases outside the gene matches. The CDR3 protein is CASSLGTGISDYTF. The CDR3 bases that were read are TGTGCAAGCAGCTTAGGGACAGGGATCTCCGACTACACC.

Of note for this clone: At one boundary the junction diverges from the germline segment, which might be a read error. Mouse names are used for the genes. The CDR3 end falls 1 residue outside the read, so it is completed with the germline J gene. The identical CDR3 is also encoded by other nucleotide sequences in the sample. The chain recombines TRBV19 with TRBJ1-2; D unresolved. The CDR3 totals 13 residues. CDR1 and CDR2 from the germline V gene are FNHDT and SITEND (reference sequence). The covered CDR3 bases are TGTGCCACCCTCCCAACAGCAAATTCCGACTACACC. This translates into CATLPTANSDYT. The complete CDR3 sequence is CATLPTANSDYTF. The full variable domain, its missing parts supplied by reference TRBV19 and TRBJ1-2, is GGIITQTPKFLIGQEGQKLTLKCQQNFNHDTMYWYRQDSGKGLRLIYYSITENDLQKGDLSEGYDASREKKSSFSLTVTSAQKNEMAVFLCATLPTANSDYTFGSGTRLLVI.

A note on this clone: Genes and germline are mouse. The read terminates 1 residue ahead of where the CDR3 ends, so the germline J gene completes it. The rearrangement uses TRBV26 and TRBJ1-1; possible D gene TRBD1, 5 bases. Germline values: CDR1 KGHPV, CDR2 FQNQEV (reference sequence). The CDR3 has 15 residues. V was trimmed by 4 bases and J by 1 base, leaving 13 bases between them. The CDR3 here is CASSPFRGENTEVFF. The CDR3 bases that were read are TGTGCCAGCAGTCCATTCCGAGGGGAAAACACAGAAGTCTTC.

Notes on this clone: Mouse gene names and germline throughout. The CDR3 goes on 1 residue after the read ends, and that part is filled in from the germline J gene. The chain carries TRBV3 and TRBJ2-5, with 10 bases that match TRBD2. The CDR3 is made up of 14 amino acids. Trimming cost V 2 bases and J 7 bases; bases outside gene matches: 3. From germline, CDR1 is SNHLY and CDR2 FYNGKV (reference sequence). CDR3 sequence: CASSLSGGANTQYF. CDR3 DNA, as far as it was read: TGTGCCAGCAGCTTATCTGGGGGGGCGAACACCCAGTAC.

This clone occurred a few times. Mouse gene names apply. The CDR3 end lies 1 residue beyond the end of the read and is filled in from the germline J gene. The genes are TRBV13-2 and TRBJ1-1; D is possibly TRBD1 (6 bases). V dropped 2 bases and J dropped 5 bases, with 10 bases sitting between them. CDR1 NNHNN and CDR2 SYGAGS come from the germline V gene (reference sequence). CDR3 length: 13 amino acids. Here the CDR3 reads CASGEGQKTEVFF. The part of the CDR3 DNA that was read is TGTGCCAGCGGTGAGGGACAAAAAACAGAAGTCTTC.

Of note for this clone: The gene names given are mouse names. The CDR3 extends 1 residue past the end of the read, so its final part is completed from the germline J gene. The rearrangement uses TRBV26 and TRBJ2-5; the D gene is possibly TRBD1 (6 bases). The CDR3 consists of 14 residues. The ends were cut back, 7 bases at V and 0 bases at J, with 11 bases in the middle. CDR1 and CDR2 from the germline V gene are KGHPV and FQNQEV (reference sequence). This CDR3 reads CASTPTGNQDTQYF. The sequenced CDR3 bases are TGTGCCAGCACCCCCACAGGGAACCAAGACACCCAGTAC.

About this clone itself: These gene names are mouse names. The sequenced part of the CDR3 DNA is TGCACCTGCAGTGCTGGGGGGCCATATGAACAGTAC. This translates into CTCSAGGPYEQY. The CDR3, in full, reads CTCSAGGPYEQYF. The rearrangement uses TRBV1 and TRBJ2-7, with D possibly TRBD2 on 7 matching bases. The read stops 1 residue short of the end of the CDR3; the missing end is completed from the germline J gene. The CDR3 loop spans 13 amino acids. Germline values: CDR1 NSQYPW, CDR2 LRSPGD (reference sequence). The V gene lost 3 bases and the J gene lost 4 bases, with 10 bases spanning the gap.